This TCR beta chain comes out of a study of T cell responses to AZD1222 COVID-19 vaccine. Study-wide results and caveats: Spike-specific TCR breadth and depth were elevated following two AZD1222 doses. Unmutated regions of variants are reportedly targeted by nearly half of spike-specific TCRs.

The V end was cut by 1 base, the J end by 1 base, with 10 bases between. CDR1 is SSHAT and CDR2 is FNYEAQ in the germline V gene (reference sequence). The CDR3 has 15 amino acids. TCRdb's table, derived via immunoSEQ multiplex PCR, lists solely in-frame clones and lacks some. The sample has about 100,000 clones, approximately 90% seen once. On this clone: What it binds is not known.

The chain recombines TRBV7-7 with TRBJ2-5; D call uncertain. Source: peripheral blood, taken on day 0 of AZD1222 vaccination. This TCR came from an adult in good health. CDR3 sequence (DNA): TGTGCCAGCAGCTTAGGGGTGCATACCCAAGAGACCCAGTACTTC. Translating it yields CASSLGVHTQETQYF.